This T cell receptor beta chain was identified in a study of beta chain features in type 1 diabetes. Every bit of the isolated RNA underwent reverse transcription, so sequencing read expressed TCRB transcripts. Sequenced by immunoSEQ multiplex PCR; TCRdb stores in-frame clones only, minus some. The sample includes a few hundred thousand clones, 8% to 10% of them seen just once. The CDR3 length is 15 residues. V gave up 5 bases and J gave up 0 bases, with 13 bases separating them. From germline, CDR1 is LGHNA and CDR2 YNFKEQ. Remarks on this clone: Its specificity is not known.

Study-level results: Among all four CD4+ subsets, Type 1 diabetes patients had TCRB CDR3s that were moderately but significantly shorter.

The sequenced sample was central memory CD4+ T cells from blood. The origin of this receptor is a man in his thirties or forties with type 1 diabetes. This rearrangement joins TRBV4-2 to TRBJ1-2; a possible D gene is TRBD1 (5 bases). In nucleotides, the CDR3 is TGTGCCAGCAGCTCGATACCCAGGGCTAACTATGGCTACACCTTC. Residues: CASSSIPRANYGYTF.